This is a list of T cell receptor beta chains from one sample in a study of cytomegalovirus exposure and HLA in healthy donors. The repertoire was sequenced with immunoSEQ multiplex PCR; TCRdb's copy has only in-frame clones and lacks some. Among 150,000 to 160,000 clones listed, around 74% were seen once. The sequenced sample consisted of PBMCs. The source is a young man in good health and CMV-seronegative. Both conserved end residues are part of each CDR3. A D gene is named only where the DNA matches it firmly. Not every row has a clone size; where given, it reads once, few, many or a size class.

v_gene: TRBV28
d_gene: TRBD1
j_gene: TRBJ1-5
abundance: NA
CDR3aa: CASSFMGTGGTQPQHF
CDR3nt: TGTGCCAGCAGTTTTATGGGGACAGGGGGTACTCAGCCCCAGCATTTT

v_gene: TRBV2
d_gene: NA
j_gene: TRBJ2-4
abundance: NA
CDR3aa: CASSEARGRVAKNIQYF
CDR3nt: TGTGCCAGCAGTGAAGCGCGGGGCAGGGTGGCCAAAAACATTCAGTACTTC

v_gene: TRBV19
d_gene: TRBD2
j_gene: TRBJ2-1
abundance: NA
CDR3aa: CASSPAESGGDNEQFF
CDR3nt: TGTGCCAGTAGTCCAGCTGAGAGCGGGGGAGACAATGAGCAGTTCTTC

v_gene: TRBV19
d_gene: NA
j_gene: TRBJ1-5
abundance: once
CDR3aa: CASSSRGGRGNQPQHF
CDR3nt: TGTGCCAGTAGTAGTCGAGGGGGAAGGGGCAATCAGCCCCAGCATTTT

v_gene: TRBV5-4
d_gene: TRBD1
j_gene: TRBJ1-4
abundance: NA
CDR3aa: CASRRQGAANEKLFF
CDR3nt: TGTGCCAGCAGAAGGCAGGGGGCTGCTAATGAAAAACTGTTTTTT

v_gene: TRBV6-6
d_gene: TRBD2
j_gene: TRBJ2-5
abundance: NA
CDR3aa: CASSYGGGLQETQYF
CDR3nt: TGTGCCAGCAGTTACGGCGGGGGGCTCCAAGAGACCCAGTACTTC

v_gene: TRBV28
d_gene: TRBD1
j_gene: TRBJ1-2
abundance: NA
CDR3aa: CASEGQGNYGYTF
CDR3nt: TGTGCCAGCGAAGGACAGGGAAACTATGGCTACACCTTC

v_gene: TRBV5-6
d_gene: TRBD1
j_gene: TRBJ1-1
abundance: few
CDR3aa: CASSWTGGTEAFF
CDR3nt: TGTGCCAGCAGCTGGACAGGGGGGACTGAAGCTTTCTTT

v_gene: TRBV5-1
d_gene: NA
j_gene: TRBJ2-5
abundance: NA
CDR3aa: CASSVDGAETQYF
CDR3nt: TGCGCCAGCAGCGTAGATGGGGCAGAGACCCAGTACTTC

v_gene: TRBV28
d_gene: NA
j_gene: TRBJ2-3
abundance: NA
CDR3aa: CASSPLGDTQYF
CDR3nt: TGTGCCAGCAGCCCCCTCGGGGATACGCAGTATTTT

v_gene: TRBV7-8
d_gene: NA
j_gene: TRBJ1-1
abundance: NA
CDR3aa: CASSLDQGEAFF
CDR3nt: TGTGCCAGCAGCTTAGATCAGGGTGAAGCTTTCTTT

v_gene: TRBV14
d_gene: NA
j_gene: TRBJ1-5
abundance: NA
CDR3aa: CASSPSGYYQPQHF
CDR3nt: TGTGCCAGCAGCCCCTCAGGGTACTATCAGCCCCAGCATTTT

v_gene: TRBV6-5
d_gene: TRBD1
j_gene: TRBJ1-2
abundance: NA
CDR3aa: CASTRDRGNYGYTF
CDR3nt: TGTGCCAGCACCCGGGACAGGGGAAACTATGGCTACACCTTC

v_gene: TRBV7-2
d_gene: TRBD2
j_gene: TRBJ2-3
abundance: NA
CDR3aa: CASSLVFLAGRTDTQYF
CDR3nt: TGTGCCAGCAGCTTAGTTTTCCTAGCGGGGCGCACAGATACGCAGTATTTT

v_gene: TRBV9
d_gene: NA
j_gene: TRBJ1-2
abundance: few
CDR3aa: CASRRGDYGYTF
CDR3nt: TGTGCCAGCAGAAGGGGTGACTATGGCTACACCTTC